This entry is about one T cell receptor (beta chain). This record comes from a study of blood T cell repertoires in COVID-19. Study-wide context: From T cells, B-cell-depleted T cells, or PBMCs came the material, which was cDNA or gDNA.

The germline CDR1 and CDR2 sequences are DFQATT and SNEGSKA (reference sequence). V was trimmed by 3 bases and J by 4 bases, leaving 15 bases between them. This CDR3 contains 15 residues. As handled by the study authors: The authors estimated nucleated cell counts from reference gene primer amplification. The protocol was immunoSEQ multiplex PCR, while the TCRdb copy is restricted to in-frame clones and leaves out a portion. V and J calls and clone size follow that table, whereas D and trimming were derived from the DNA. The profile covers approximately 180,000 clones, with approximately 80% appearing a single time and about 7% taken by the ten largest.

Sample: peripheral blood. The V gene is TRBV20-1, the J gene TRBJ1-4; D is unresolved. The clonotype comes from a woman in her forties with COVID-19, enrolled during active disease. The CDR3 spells CSASTTSAYNEKLFF. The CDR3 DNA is TGCAGTGCTAGTACGACATCGGCTTATAATGAAAAACTGTTTTTT.